The 2 T cell receptor beta chains reported below all come from one sample, sequenced in a study of T cells in localized non-small cell lung cancer. Profiling relied on immunoSEQ multiplex PCR, and the TCRdb table lists in-frame clones only, not all of them. The table lists tens of thousands of clones, around 86% of them singletons. The source was peripheral blood, collected before any cancer treatment. The receptors shown here come from a male donor aged 60 or over with stage III squamous cell lung carcinoma.

The chain uses TRBV18 and TRBJ1-3; maybe TRBD1 (5 bases). This CDR3 has 16 amino acids. V shed 2 bases and J shed 5 bases, with 16 bases lying between them. Germline CDR1 reads KGHSH; CDR2 reads LQKENI. The chain's CDR3 is CASSPKLKTARNTIYF. The CDR3 nucleotides are TGTGCCAGCTCACCAAAACTTAAGACAGCAAGAAACACCATATATTTT.

This chain links TRBV11-2 with TRBJ1-2; 11 nucleotides agree with TRBD1. V was clipped by 2 bases and J by 8 bases; unmatched bases: 4. Germline assignment: CDR1 SGHAT and CDR2 FQNNGV. This CDR3 contains 14 residues. The CDR3 DNA reads as TGTGCCAGCAGCTTACAAGGACAGGGGGCCGGCTACACCTTC. Translation gives CASSLQGQGAGYTF.